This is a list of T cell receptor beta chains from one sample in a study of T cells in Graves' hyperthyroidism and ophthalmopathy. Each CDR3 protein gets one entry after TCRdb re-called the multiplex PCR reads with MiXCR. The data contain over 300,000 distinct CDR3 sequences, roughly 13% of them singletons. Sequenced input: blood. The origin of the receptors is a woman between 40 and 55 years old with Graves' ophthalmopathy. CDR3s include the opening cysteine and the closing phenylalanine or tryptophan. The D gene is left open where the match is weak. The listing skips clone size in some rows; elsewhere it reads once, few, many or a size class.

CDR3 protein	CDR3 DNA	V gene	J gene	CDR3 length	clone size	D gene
CASSFEAANTGELFF	TGCGCCAGCAGCTTCGAGGCAGCGAACACCGGGGAGCTGTTTTTT	TRBV5-1	TRBJ2-2	15	few	.
CASSSGVVTYNEQFF	TGTGCCAGCAGCTCAGGGGTAGTTACCTACAATGAGCAGTTCTTC	TRBV7-9	TRBJ2-1	15	many	.
CASSTSEWTDTQYF	TGTGCCAGCAGTACAAGCGAATGGACAGATACGCAGTATTTT	TRBV2	TRBJ2-3	14	many	.
CASSLWASGANVLTF	TGTGCCAGCAGTCTATGGGCGTCCGGGGCCAACGTCCTGACTTTC	TRBV12-3/TRBV12-4	TRBJ2-6	15	few	.
CASSYTGTGELFF	TGTGCCAGCAGTTACACGGGCACCGGGGAGCTGTTTTTT	TRBV25-1	TRBJ2-2	13	few	.
CASRTLFGVLSYNEQFF	TGTGCCAGCAGAACCCTTTTCGGAGTCCTCTCCTACAATGAGCAGTTCTTC	TRBV5-6	TRBJ2-1	17	few	.
CASTKGAGNQPQHF	TGTGCCAGCACCAAAGGGGCAGGGAATCAGCCCCAGCATTTT	TRBV12-3/TRBV12-4	TRBJ1-5	14	few	.
CASSLAGGRAEQYF	TGTGCCAGCAGTCTAGCGGGAGGCCGGGCCGAGCAGTACTTC	TRBV6-1	TRBJ2-7	14	.	TRBD2
CASSSLGEGKGGYEQYF	TGTGCCAGCAGCTCCTTGGGGGAGGGCAAGGGGGGCTACGAGCAGTACTTC	TRBV7-2	TRBJ2-7	17	many	.
CSARPPWGMAYEQYF	TGCAGTGCTCGCCCCCCTTGGGGAATGGCCTACGAGCAGTACTTC	TRBV20-1	TRBJ2-7	15	many	.
CSAPDVSSYEQYF	TGCAGTGCTCCGGACGTTAGCTCCTACGAGCAGTACTTC	TRBV20-1	TRBJ2-7	13	many	.
CATWGASNTGELFF	TGTGCCACCTGGGGGGCCTCAAACACCGGGGAGCTGTTTTTT	TRBV12-3/TRBV12-4	TRBJ2-2	14	few	.
CASSPLGPHRAGNQPQHF	TGTGCCAGCTCACCATTGGGCCCTCACAGGGCGGGCAATCAGCCCCAGCATTTT	TRBV18	TRBJ1-5	18	.	.
CASSQEREAFF	TGTGCCAGCAGCCAAGAGCGGGAAGCTTTCTTT	TRBV14	TRBJ1-1	11	few	.
CASSLDSRGTDQPQHF	TGTGCCAGCAGCTTAGATAGTCGGGGCACCGATCAGCCCCAGCATTTT	TRBV7-9	TRBJ1-5	16	many	.
CSVFGPGEEKLFF	.	TRBV20-1	TRBJ1-4	13	many	.
CSVTEGREFNYGYTF	TGCAGCGTTACCGAGGGCAGGGAGTTTAACTATGGCTACACCTTC	TRBV29-1	TRBJ1-2	15	.	.
CASSLEDRDLLWGYTF	TGTGCCAGCAGCTTAGAGGACAGGGATTTGTTATGGGGCTACACCTTC	TRBV11-2	TRBJ1-2	16	many	TRBD1
CASRPSLAGLSYNEQFF	TGTGCCAGCAGGCCGAGCTTAGCGGGTCTCTCCTACAATGAGCAGTTCTTC	TRBV27	TRBJ2-1	17	many	TRBD2
CASSPDNQPQHF	TGTGCCAGCAGCCCCGATAATCAGCCCCAGCATTTT	TRBV7-9	TRBJ1-5	12	many	.
CASSNWETQYF	TGTGCCAGCAGCAACTGGGAGACCCAGTACTTC	TRBV7-2	TRBJ2-5	11	many	.
CATSRDRSNTEAFF	TGTGCCACCAGCAGAGATAGGTCGAACACTGAAGCTTTCTTT	TRBV15	TRBJ1-1	14	many	.
CASSPVNQETQYF	TGCGCCAGCAGCCCCGTTAACCAAGAGACCCAGTACTTC	TRBV5-1	TRBJ2-5	13	many	.
CASSFLRQPGAQYF	TGTGCCAGCAGTTTCTTACGGCAGCCCGGGGCCCAGTACTTC	TRBV28	TRBJ2-5	14	few	.
CASSQGTSGPYNEQFF	TGCGCCAGCAGCCAAGGTACTAGCGGGCCTTACAATGAGCAGTTCTTC	TRBV4-1	TRBJ2-1	16	.	TRBD2
CASSLESALGGQETQYF	TGCGCCAGCAGCTTGGAATCAGCCCTCGGCGGCCAAGAGACCCAGTACTTC	TRBV5-1	TRBJ2-5	17	.	.
CASSESRKQFF	TGTGCCAGCAGTGAATCTAGGAAGCAGTTCTTC	TRBV25-1	TRBJ2-1	11	many	.
CATSDPGKNTGELFF	TGTGCCACCAGTGATCCAGGGAAGAACACCGGGGAGCTGTTTTTT	TRBV24-1	TRBJ2-2	15	few	.
CASSLVRGVAGVKKNEQFF	TGTGCCAGCAGCTTAGTCAGGGGCGTAGCGGGAGTGAAGAAGAATGAGCAGTTCTTC	TRBV7-9	TRBJ2-1	19	many	TRBD2
CATSDIFGGSSYNEQFF	TGTGCCACCAGTGATATTTTTGGCGGGAGCTCCTACAATGAGCAGTTCTTC	TRBV24-1	TRBJ2-1	17	.	TRBD2
CASSPNLAGVTDTQYF	TGTGCCAGCAGCCCAAATCTAGCGGGAGTCACAGATACGCAGTATTTT	TRBV28	TRBJ2-3	16	many	TRBD2
CASRPHTDTQYF	TGTGCCAGCAGACCCCACACAGATACGCAGTATTTT	TRBV12-3/TRBV12-4	TRBJ2-3	12	many	.
CASMGEWESSPLHF	TGTGCCAGCATGGGGGAATGGGAGTCGTCACCCCTCCACTTT	TRBV6-1	TRBJ1-6	14	many	.
CASSSKPGLAGNNEQFF	TGTGCCAGCAGCTCAAAGCCGGGACTAGCGGGGAACAATGAGCAGTTCTTC	TRBV11-2	TRBJ2-1	17	many	TRBD2
CASSLAGAWQETQYF	TGCGCCAGCAGCTTAGCGGGGGCTTGGCAAGAGACCCAGTACTTC	TRBV5-1	TRBJ2-5	15	few	TRBD2
CAISESGSAYNEQFF	TGTGCCATCAGTGAGTCGGGTAGTGCATACAATGAGCAGTTCTTC	TRBV10-3	TRBJ2-1	15	many	.
CARGQKTYEQYF	TGTGCCAGAGGACAGAAAACCTACGAGCAGTACTTC	TRBV19	TRBJ2-7	12	.	.
CASSLSVGGYTF	TGTGCCAGCAGCCTCTCGGTGGGTGGCTACACCTTC	TRBV25-1	TRBJ1-2	12	.	.
CASSIAPSRRRNQPQHF	TGTGCCAGTAGTATAGCCCCGAGTCGAAGGCGAAATCAGCCCCAGCATTTT	TRBV19	TRBJ1-5	17	few	.
CATRDPLGGELFF	TGTGCCACTCGGGACCCCCTAGGCGGGGAGCTGTTTTTT	TRBV10-3	TRBJ2-2	13	.	.
CAISGPGTGYEQYF	TGTGCCATCAGTGGTCCCGGGACAGGGTACGAGCAGTACTTC	TRBV10-3	TRBJ2-7	14	once	TRBD1
CASSLLSPGRSINQPQHF	TGTGCCAGCAGCCTTTTGTCACCGGGTCGATCCATCAATCAGCCCCAGCATTTT	TRBV7-8	TRBJ1-5	18	.	.
CASSLGIGTGDYPF	TGCGCCAGCAGCTTGGGCATAGGGACAGGTGACTACCCCTTC	TRBV5-1	TRBJ1-2	14	once	TRBD1
CSAIRPGRNTEAFF	TGCAGTGCTATACGACCTGGACGCAACACTGAAGCTTTCTTT	TRBV20-1	TRBJ1-1	14	many	.
CATGTVYGYTF	TGTGCCACTGGGACAGTCTATGGCTACACCTTC	TRBV2	TRBJ1-2	11	many	TRBD1
CASSLSRSSTDTQYF	TGTGCCAGCAGTTTAAGCAGATCTAGCACAGATACGCAGTATTTT	TRBV27	TRBJ2-3	15	.	.
CSVGVDGYTF	TGCAGCGTCGGGGTTGATGGCTACACCTTC	TRBV29-1	TRBJ1-2	10	few	.
CSARGPGKGEKLFF	TGCAGTGCTAGAGGCCCAGGGAAGGGGGAAAAACTGTTTTTT	TRBV20-1	TRBJ1-4	14	.	.
CASSTRTSGRASPDTQYF	TGTGCCAGCAGCACCCGGACTAGCGGGAGGGCCTCGCCAGATACGCAGTATTTT	TRBV7-2	TRBJ2-3	18	.	TRBD2